This is a list of T cell receptor beta chains from one sample in a study of T cell responses to AZD1222 COVID-19 vaccine. Libraries were prepared by immunoSEQ multiplex PCR; TCRdb keeps only in-frame clonotypes and omits some of them. Among about 180,000 clones, more than 75% were seen once, and the ten largest hold 25% to 30%. This specimen was peripheral blood, taken 28 days after the second AZD1222 dose. The source of these receptors is an adult who received the AZD1222 COVID-19 vaccine. Each CDR3 is given with its conserved first and last residue. The D gene is left open where the match is weak. The size entry is marked missing in some rows and otherwise reads once, few, many or a size class.

V gene	J gene	clone size	D gene	CDR3 protein	CDR3 DNA
TRBV29-1	TRBJ1-2	.	TRBD1	CSVVVGQGYGYTF	TGCAGCGTTGTGGTGGGACAGGGTTATGGCTACACCTTC
TRBV5-1	TRBJ2-5	.	TRBD1	CASSLGDRETQYF	TGCGCCAGCAGCTTGGGGGACAGAGAGACCCAGTACTTC
TRBV29-1	TRBJ1-2	.	TRBD1	CSVEALRTGGSYTF	TGCAGCGTTGAAGCCTTACGGACAGGGGGCAGCTACACCTTC
TRBV3-1/TRBV3-2	TRBJ2-7	.	TRBD2	CASSQDEGLAGDRGVQYF	TGTGCCAGCAGCCAAGATGAAGGACTAGCGGGAGATCGGGGTGTGCAGTACTTC
TRBV9	TRBJ2-1	.	.	CASSVVGSNEQFF	TGTGCCAGCAGCGTAGTAGGCAGCAATGAGCAGTTCTTC
TRBV30	TRBJ1-2	.	TRBD1	CAWTPGTGHYGYTF	TGTGCCTGGACTCCCGGGACAGGGCACTATGGCTACACCTTC
TRBV18	TRBJ1-6	.	.	CASSPPSGSNSPLHF	TGTGCCAGCTCACCACCCTCAGGAAGTAATTCACCCCTCCACTTT
TRBV4-3	TRBJ1-6	.	.	CASSPGRGPNSPLHF	TGCGCCAGCAGCCCTGGTCGGGGGCCGAATTCACCCCTCCACTTT
TRBV4-3	TRBJ2-7	.	.	CASSQEWGGTYEQYF	TGCGCCAGCAGCCAAGAGTGGGGCGGTACCTACGAGCAGTACTTC
TRBV9	TRBJ2-3	.	.	CASSLSGFYTDTQYF	TGTGCCAGCAGCCTTAGCGGATTTTACACAGATACGCAGTATTTT
TRBV7-2	TRBJ1-4	.	TRBD1	CASSGQGSTNEKLFF	TGTGCCAGCAGCGGACAGGGGTCAACTAATGAAAAACTGTTTTTT
TRBV12-3/TRBV12-4	TRBJ2-4	.	.	CASTMGPGDQNF	TGTGCCAGCACCATGGGGCCGGGCGACCAGAACTTC
TRBV7-2	TRBJ1-5	once	.	CASSSPRRDRLDQPQHF	TGTGCCAGCAGCTCGCCTCGGAGAGACAGGTTGGATCAGCCCCAGCATTTT
TRBV3-1/TRBV3-2	TRBJ2-7	.	.	CASSPRPGLLSYEQYF	TGTGCCAGCAGCCCTCGACCGGGACTGCTATCCTACGAGCAGTACTTC
TRBV5-4	TRBJ2-7	.	.	CAITAGSPRTQGEQYF	TGTGCCATCACTGCGGGGTCCCCGCGTACCCAGGGTGAGCAGTACTTC
TRBV23-1	TRBJ1-1	.	.	CASTPMRGGNTEAFF	TGCGCCAGCACCCCAATGAGGGGGGGGAACACTGAAGCTTTCTTT
TRBV24-1	TRBJ1-5	.	TRBD1	CATSDSRTGSNQPQHF	TGTGCCACCAGTGATTCTCGGACAGGGAGCAATCAGCCCCAGCATTTT
TRBV12-3/TRBV12-4	TRBJ1-2	once	.	CASSLEGGYGYTF	TGTGCCAGCAGTTTGGAGGGGGGGTATGGCTACACCTTC
TRBV6-5	TRBJ1-4	.	TRBD1	CASSRDRANEKLFF	TGTGCCAGCAGCCGGGACAGGGCGAATGAAAAACTGTTTTTT
TRBV9	TRBJ2-7	.	.	CASSVDSGYEQYF	TGTGCCAGCAGCGTAGATTCAGGCTACGAGCAGTACTTC
TRBV5-6	TRBJ1-1	.	.	CASSSTPAPSEAFF	TGTGCCAGCAGCAGTACCCCGGCGCCCTCTGAAGCTTTCTTT
TRBV2	TRBJ2-1	.	TRBD1	CASYRDRGLGEQFF	TGTGCCAGTTACCGGGACAGGGGGCTCGGGGAGCAGTTCTTC
TRBV10-3	TRBJ2-7	.	TRBD2	CAISESGTSGSYEQYF	TGTGCCATCAGTGAGTCAGGGACTAGCGGGAGTTACGAGCAGTACTTC
TRBV7-8	TRBJ2-7	.	TRBD1	CASSLDRAYEQYF	TGTGCCAGCAGTTTAGACAGGGCCTACGAGCAGTACTTC
TRBV4-2	TRBJ1-4	.	TRBD1	CASSQGGQGEHEKLFF	TGTGCCAGCAGCCAGGGGGGACAGGGGGAACATGAAAAACTGTTTTTT
TRBV28	TRBJ1-4	once	TRBD1	CASSSNTPGQRATNEKLFF	TGTGCCAGCAGTTCGAACACCCCGGGACAGAGAGCAACTAATGAAAAACTGTTTTTT
TRBV6-1	TRBJ1-4	.	.	CASSEKINEKLFF	TGTGCCAGCAGTGAAAAGATTAATGAAAAACTGTTTTTT
TRBV7-2	TRBJ1-2	few	.	CASSLDSGATHYGYTF	TGTGCCAGCAGCTTAGACTCGGGGGCCACCCACTATGGCTACACCTTC
TRBV30	TRBJ1-2	once	.	CAWSVGIYGYTF	TGTGCCTGGAGTGTAGGCATCTATGGCTACACCTTC
TRBV5-1	TRBJ2-5	.	TRBD2	CASSLGTSPPETQYF	TGCGCCAGCAGCTTGGGGACTAGTCCCCCAGAGACCCAGTACTTC
TRBV15	TRBJ2-1	.	TRBD1	CATSRESRQGRNEQFF	TGTGCCACCAGCAGAGAGTCGCGACAGGGACGTAATGAGCAGTTCTTC
TRBV19	TRBJ1-5	.	.	CASLSGQGSQPQHF	TGTGCCAGTTTATCAGGGCAGGGTTCACAGCCCCAGCATTTT
TRBV11-2	TRBJ1-4	.	.	CASSLDPGALNEKLFF	TGTGCCAGCAGCTTAGATCCGGGGGCTCTTAATGAAAAACTGTTTTTT
TRBV20-1	TRBJ2-3	.	.	CSSYTDTQYF	TGCAGTTCCTACACAGATACGCAGTATTTT
TRBV3-1/TRBV3-2	TRBJ1-2	.	.	CASSQGGVGYTF	TGTGCCAGCAGCCAAGGTGGTGTTGGCTACACCTTC
TRBV28	TRBJ1-4	.	TRBD1	CASSRTGVGEKLFF	TGTGCCAGCAGCCGGACAGGGGTGGGGGAAAAACTGTTTTTT
TRBV2	TRBJ1-2	.	.	CASQNPGAQNYGYTF	TGTGCCAGCCAAAACCCCGGGGCTCAGAACTATGGCTACACCTTC
TRBV19	TRBJ2-6	.	.	CASNRAFSGANVLTF	TGTGCCAGTAACCGGGCGTTCTCTGGGGCCAACGTCCTGACTTTC
TRBV3-1/TRBV3-2	TRBJ1-1	.	.	CASSQGLRGRNTEAFF	TGTGCCAGCAGCCAAGGCCTCCGGGGGCGGAACACTGAAGCTTTCTTT
TRBV4-1	TRBJ1-3	.	.	CASSQPKTGHGNTIYF	TGCGCCAGCAGCCAGCCCAAAACGGGACACGGAAACACCATATATTTT
TRBV3-1/TRBV3-2	TRBJ2-7	once	.	CASSQFGGSSYEQYF	TGTGCCAGCAGCCAATTTGGGGGATCCTCCTACGAGCAGTACTTC
TRBV16	TRBJ2-7	.	TRBD2	CASTRGGSAYEQYF	TGTGCCAGCACTCGGGGGGGCAGCGCCTACGAGCAGTACTTC
TRBV5-6	TRBJ2-1	.	.	CASSLGTSQFF	TGTGCCAGCAGCTTAGGGACCTCGCAGTTCTTC
TRBV7-2	TRBJ2-3	once	TRBD2	CASSLDPGGQGDTQYF	TGTGCCAGCAGCTTAGATCCGGGAGGGCAAGGAGATACGCAGTATTTT
TRBV15	TRBJ2-7	.	.	CATSRSLDGFDEQYF	TGTGCCACCAGCAGATCCTTGGACGGGTTTGACGAGCAGTACTTC
TRBV5-1	TRBJ2-1	.	.	CASSEPSYNEQFF	TGCGCCAGCAGCGAGCCTTCCTACAATGAGCAGTTCTTC
TRBV4-2	TRBJ1-6	few	.	CASSQDHRVGPPLHF	TGTGCCAGCAGCCAAGATCACAGGGTAGGACCACCCCTCCACTTT
TRBV11-2	TRBJ2-5	few	TRBD1	CASSLRGLGETQYF	TGTGCCAGCAGCTTAAGGGGGCTGGGAGAGACCCAGTACTTC